These 3 T cell receptor beta chains were sequenced from one sample in a study of blood T cell repertoires in COVID-19. Measured with immunoSEQ multiplex PCR; TCRdb has only the in-frame clones, and not every one. The table lists under 250,000 clones, roughly 90% of them singletons. The sequenced sample was peripheral blood. The receptors here all came from a woman aged 55-70 years with acute or convalescent COVID-19.

This clone was seen a handful of times. The V call is TRBV28, the J call TRBJ1-5; D is possibly TRBD1 (5 bases). This CDR3 is 14 amino acids long. Germline CDR1 is MDHEN and CDR2 is SYDVKM. Trimming stripped 2 bases from V and 3 bases from J, with 8 bases between. DNA for the CDR3: TGTGCCAGCAGTTTAGGAGGGGACAATCAGCCCCAGCATTTT. It specifies CASSLGGDNQPQHF.

V is TRBV24-1 and J is TRBJ2-3; 9 bases match TRBD1. The CDR3 consists of 19 residues. V was pared by 2 bases and J by 2 bases, with 13 bases of the junction left unmatched. The V gene's germline CDR1 is KGHDR and CDR2 SFDVKD. DNA of the CDR3: TGTGCCACCAGTGATTCTCCGGAGGACAGGGGTTCCCCCACAGATACGCAGTATTTT. As protein: CATSDSPEDRGSPTDTQYF.

The chain employs TRBV18 and TRBJ1-6; D unclear. Germline assignment: CDR1 KGHSH and CDR2 LQKENI. This CDR3 region has 12 residues. Trimming removed 3 bases at V and 13 bases at J, with 10 bases between. CDR3 DNA: TGTGCCAGCTCACCGAAGGCGGGGCCCCTCCACTTT. As protein: CASSPKAGPLHF. Filled out from reference TRBV18 and TRBJ1-6, the complete variable domain reads NAGVMQNPRHLVRRRGQEARLRCSPMKGHSHVYWYRQLPEEGLKFMVYLQKENIIDESGMPKERFSAEFPKEGPSILRIQQVVRGDSAAYFCASSPKAGPLHFGNGTRLTVT.